The 7 T cell receptor beta chains reported below all come from one sample, sequenced in a study of CD8+CD57+ T cells in acquired aplastic anemia. Patients chosen for sequencing had shown CD8+CD57+ cell expansion by flow cytometry. Genomic DNA provided the template from which TCR beta VDJ and CDR3 profiles were obtained. TCRdb re-called the reads through MiXCR, storing one row per CDR3 protein. The table has 200,000 to 300,000 distinct CDR3 sequences, approximately 82% seen once. Input material: sorted CD4+, CD8+, or CD8+CD57+ T cells (not recorded which) from PBMCs. The receptors here all came from a human donor with aplastic anemia.

This clonotype was seen many times. The rearrangement links TRBV6-1 to TRBJ1-2; 7 bases match TRBD1. This CDR3 has 16 residues. Trimming removed 7 bases from V and 0 bases from J; junction bases left unmatched: 11. The germline gives CDR1 MNHNS, CDR2 SASEGT. The CDR3 nucleotides read TGTGCCAGCAAACCGGGGACAGAACATGCTAACTATGGCTACACCTTC. It translates to CASKPGTEHANYGYTF.

For this clonotype: Sequence at one end of the junction differs from germline and may be a read error. The rearrangement joins TRBV15 to TRBJ1-2; 7 bases fit TRBD1. Per the germline V gene, CDR1 is LNHNV and CDR2 is YYDKDF (reference sequence). The CDR3 has 16 amino acids. The CDR3 DNA reads TGTGCCAGCAGCAGACGGAACAGGGGCTTGGACTATGGCTACACCTTC. Its protein is CASSRRNRGLDYGYTF.

As for this clonotype: At one end the junction does not follow the germline gene, possibly because of a read error. This rearrangement joins TRBV9 to TRBJ2-3; 8 bases fit TRBD2. Germline V gives CDR1 SGDLS, CDR2 YYNGEE. The CDR3 sequence is 14 residues long. The CDR3 bases are TGTGCCAGCAGCTTCGCGGGAGGTCCCTATACGCCGTATTTT. This encodes CASSFAGGPYTPYF.

This clonotype appeared a single time. At one end the junction does not follow the germline gene, possibly because of a read error. This chain connects TRBV7-8 to TRBJ2-3; possibly TRBD1 for D (6 bases). Germline assignment: CDR1 SGHVS and CDR2 FQNEAQ. CDR3 length: 13 amino acids. The DNA for the CDR3 is TGTGCCAGCGGCTTAGGGGGAAGAGCCGATACGCAGTTT. It encodes CASGLGGRADTQF.

This clonotype was recorded only once. This chain links TRBV9 with TRBJ1-1; 7 bases line up with TRBD1. The CDR3 has 15 amino acids. Germline CDR1 reads SGDLS; CDR2 reads YYNGEE. J gave up 11 bases and V 3 bases, and 16 bases lay outside the gene matches. CDR3 protein: CASSDRQGPNNEAFF. As DNA, the CDR3 is TGTGCCAGCAGCGATCGACAGGGCCCGAACAATGAGGCTTTCTTT.

The V and J genes are TRBV9 and TRBJ2-4, with D perhaps TRBD2 (6 bases). V was cut by 7 bases and J by 7 bases, with 12 bases left in between. The CDR3 has 12 residues. The germline gives CDR1 SGDLS, CDR2 YYNGEE. Written as DNA, the CDR3 is TGTGCCAGCGGAGGAGGGTGGAACATTCAGTACTTC. Protein: CASGGGWNIQYF.

On this clonotype: As the CDR3 is not closed by the conserved phenylalanine or tryptophan, this likely results from a read error. It is unclear where the CDR3 begins or ends on the DNA, so no DNA is shown, and the CDR3 is as TCRdb lists it. CDR3 region: CASSWGEGANTEAFFG. The rearrangement joins TRBV2 to TRBJ1-2; TRBD1, the D gene given by the table, was not confirmed from the DNA. The CDR3 numbers 16 amino acids, ends counted. Looked up from germline, CDR1 is SNHLY and CDR2 is FYNNEI.